These 24 T cell receptor beta chains were sequenced from one sample in a study of CD8 T cells in Susac syndrome. After extraction with the RNeasy kit, about 0.45 to 1 ug of the RNA was reverse transcribed using random hexamers. TCRdb passed the immunoSEQ multiplex PCR reads through MiXCR, listing each CDR3 protein once. The sample lists approximately 200,000 distinct CDR3 sequences, under 97% occurring once. Sequenced material: CD4+ T cells from PBMCs. Receptor source: a human donor with multiple sclerosis.

The CDR3 coding sequence is TGTGCCAGCAGTCAGGCTCCAGTCACTGAAGCTTTCTTT. It encodes CASSQAPVTEAFF. The chain couples TRBV2 to TRBJ1-1; D not resolved. Germline V gene data show CDR1 as SNHLY and CDR2 as FYNNEI. The CDR3 spans 13 residues. V lost 5 bases, J lost 4 bases, and 11 bases lay in between.

V usage is TRBV30 and J usage is TRBJ2-7, with 15 nucleotides matching TRBD2. The J segment lost 2 bases and the V segment lost 3 bases, leaving 11 bases of the junction unmatched. The CDR3 runs to 18 residues. From germline, CDR1 is GTSNPN and CDR2 SVGIG (reference sequence). CDR3 in DNA: TGTGCCTGGAGCCCCGGGACTAGCGGGGGGCACATTCCCTACGAGCAGTACTTC. It encodes CAWSPGTSGGHIPYEQYF.

The V and J genes are TRBV4-2 and TRBJ2-3, with D maybe TRBD2 (5 bases). This CDR3 has 15 amino acids. CDR1 is LGHNA and CDR2 is YNFKEQ in the germline V gene. With 7 bases removed from V and 7 bases from J, the gap between germline ends came to 21 bases. The chain's CDR3 is CASTFSDGVGNTQYF. The DNA of the CDR3 is TGTGCCAGCACATTTAGCGACGGCGTTGGAAATACGCAGTATTTT.

This rearrangement joins TRBV30 to TRBJ2-5; no reliable D call. CDR3 length: 13 amino acids. Trimming stripped 2 bases from V and 1 base from J, with 8 bases between. In germline, CDR1 is GTSNPN, CDR2 SVGIG (reference sequence). The CDR3 DNA reads as TGTGCCTGGAGTAAAGGGTTCCAAGAGACCCAGTACTTC. Encoded protein: CAWSKGFQETQYF.

The rearrangement joins TRBV12-5 to TRBJ1-1, with unresolved D. Between the trimmed V and J ends, which lost 8 bases and 8 bases, there was a span of 9 bases. Germline-derived CDR1 and CDR2 are LGHNT and FRNRAP. The CDR3 consists of 10 residues. The CDR3 sequence is CASRGLEAFF. The CDR3 bases are TGTGCTAGTCGCGGGCTCGAAGCTTTCTTT.

The CDR3 region has the DNA TGTGCCAGCAGTTTTTACAGGGGGCTCAATGAGCAGTTCTTC. Its translation: CASSFYRGLNEQFF. J is TRBJ2-1 and V is TRBV27, with 9 bases that match TRBD1. The CDR3 consists of 14 residues. Germline lookup yields CDR1 MNHEY and CDR2 SMNVEV (reference sequence). The junction had 3 bases not matched to a gene; V was cut back by 3 bases and J by 6 bases.

This chain links TRBV6-5 with TRBJ2-7; TRBD1 matches 7 bases. This CDR3 comprises 12 residues. J lost 6 bases, V lost 7 bases, and 6 bases had no gene match. CDR1 is MNHEY and CDR2 is SVGAGI in the germline V gene. This CDR3 reads CASKDRAGEQYF. The CDR3 DNA sequence: TGTGCCAGCAAAGACAGGGCTGGCGAGCAGTACTTC.

This rearrangement joins TRBV30 to TRBJ1-1; D may be TRBD1 (5 bases). V was trimmed by 3 bases and J by 5 bases, leaving 7 bases between them. The germline gives CDR1 GTSNPN, CDR2 SVGIG (reference sequence). The CDR3 totals 11 residues. The CDR3, as DNA: TGTGCCTGGAGCCAGGGAACTGAAGCTTTCTTT. It is translated as CAWSQGTEAFF.

The V call is TRBV2, the J call TRBJ2-3; weak D call: TRBD1 (5 bases). V lost 0 bases to trimming and J lost 8 bases, with 15 bases between them. The germline gives CDR1 SNHLY, CDR2 FYNNEI. CDR3 length: 15 amino acids. The CDR3 loop is CASSEAVNPRATQYF. CDR3 coding DNA: TGTGCCAGCAGTGAAGCGGTAAATCCCAGGGCTACGCAGTATTTT.

J is TRBJ2-4 and V is TRBV3-1; 7 bases agree with TRBD1. Germline V lookup: CDR1 LGHDT, CDR2 YNNKEL (reference sequence). V was pared by 5 bases and J by 0 bases, with 7 bases of the junction left unmatched. The CDR3 has 16 amino acids. CDR3 sequence (DNA): TGTGCCAGCAGCTACCGAGGGGGCCTAGCCAAAAACATTCAGTACTTC. Its protein product is CASSYRGGLAKNIQYF.

The rearrangement uses TRBV18 and TRBJ1-1; the D is unclear. This CDR3 spans 13 amino acids. Germline V CDR1 and CDR2: KGHSH, LQKENI. V was pared by 3 bases and J by 1 base, with 6 bases between. The CDR3: CASSPSTNTEAFF. CDR3 bases: TGTGCCAGCTCACCCAGTACGAACACTGAAGCTTTCTTT. The full variable domain, with the rest looked up from reference TRBV18 and TRBJ1-1, is NAGVMQNPRHLVRRRGQEARLRCSPMKGHSHVYWYRQLPEEGLKFMVYLQKENIIDESGMPKERFSAEFPKEGPSILRIQQVVRGDSAAYFCASSPSTNTEAFFGQGTRLTVV.

This chain connects TRBV7-2 to TRBJ1-6; D ambiguous. The CDR3 is made up of 16 amino acids. From germline, CDR1 is SGHTA and CDR2 FQGNSA. Trimming removed 2 bases from V and 12 bases from J, with 20 bases in between. CDR3 sequence (DNA): TGTGCCAGCAGCTTAACGAGGGTGCGGGGTCAAATACCCCTCCACTTT. Residues: CASSLTRVRGQIPLHF.

V is TRBV9 and J is TRBJ1-5; 7 nucleotides align to TRBD1. This CDR3 has 14 residues. CDR1 and CDR2 from the germline V gene are SGDLS and YYNGEE. Trimming at V came to 2 bases and at J to 4 bases, leaving 3 bases not matched to a gene. The CDR3 DNA is TGTGCCAGCAGCGTTCAGGGGGAAAATCAGCCCCAGCATTTT. It codes for CASSVQGENQPQHF. Full variable domain (missing parts from reference TRBV9 and TRBJ1-5): DSGVTQTPKHLITATGQRVTLRCSPRSGDLSVYWYQQSLDQGLQFLIQYYNGEERAKGNILERFSAQQFPDLHSELNLSSLELGDSALYFCASSVQGENQPQHFGDGTRLSIL.

Only one count was recorded for this clonotype. The rearrangement links TRBV29-1 to TRBJ2-5, with D uncertain. The CDR3 loop spans 12 amino acids. Germline V gene sequence: CDR1 SQVTM, CDR2 ANQGSEA. The V gene lost 0 bases and the J gene lost 5 bases, with 7 bases spanning the gap. The CDR3 sequence is CSVEDRVETQYF. The CDR3 region has the DNA TGCAGCGTTGAAGACCGTGTCGAGACCCAGTACTTC. Combining the CDR3 with reference TRBV29-1 and TRBJ2-5 gives the whole variable domain SAVISQKPSRDICQRGTSLTIQCQVDSQVTMMFWYRQQPGQSLTLIATANQGSEATYESGFVIDKFPISRPNLTFSTLTVSNMSPEDSSIYLCSVEDRVETQYFGPGTRLLVL.

J is TRBJ1-5 and V is TRBV7-9; 8 bases agree with TRBD1. The CDR3 has 14 residues. Germline V gene sequence: CDR1 SEHNR, CDR2 FQNEAQ (reference sequence). J gave up 9 bases and V 4 bases, and 8 bases lay outside the gene matches. The chain's CDR3 is CASSSMDRDAPQHF. The CDR3 nucleotides read TGTGCCAGCAGCTCAATGGACAGGGATGCGCCCCAGCATTTT.

The chain uses TRBV19 and TRBJ2-5; TRBD2 agrees at 12 bases. CDR3 length: 11 residues. Germline V gene data show CDR1 as LNHDA and CDR2 as SQIVND (reference sequence). Trimming removed 8 bases from V and 10 bases from J; junction bases left unmatched: 2. CDR3 sequence (DNA): TGTGCCAGTGGGGGACTAGCGGGCCAGTACTTC. Residues: CASGGLAGQYF.

The gene calls are TRBV27 and TRBJ2-4; a possible D gene is TRBD2 (6 bases). Germline CDR1 MNHEY, CDR2 SMNVEV (reference sequence). Trimming stripped 5 bases from V and 0 bases from J, with 17 bases between. The CDR3 runs 17 residues. The CDR3 spells CASSPIGRGIAKNIQYF. The CDR3 DNA follows: TGTGCCAGCAGTCCCATAGGGCGGGGAATAGCCAAAAACATTCAGTACTTC.

The V call is TRBV7-9, the J call TRBJ2-3; 9 bases line up with TRBD2. The CDR3 has 13 amino acids. Germline V gene data show CDR1 as SEHNR and CDR2 as FQNEAQ (reference sequence). Trimming removed 11 bases from V and 6 bases from J; junction bases left unmatched: 9. CDR3: CAPEGLARDTQYF. The DNA for the CDR3 is TGTGCCCCCGAAGGACTAGCGAGGGATACGCAGTATTTT.

This sequence joins TRBV28 and TRBJ2-4; the match to TRBD2 covers 10 bases. The CDR3 is 15 amino acids. V lost 7 bases and J lost 2; bases outside the gene matches: 5. The V gene's germline CDR1 is MDHEN and CDR2 SYDVKM. CDR3 amino acids: CASTLSGGSKNIQYF. For the CDR3, the DNA is TGTGCCAGCACTCTTAGCGGGGGGTCCAAAAACATTCAGTACTTC.

This sequence joins TRBV9 and TRBJ1-5, with D possibly being TRBD1 (6 bases). The germline V and J ends were trimmed by 5 bases and 5 bases, with 17 bases remaining between them. Germline loops: CDR1 SGDLS, CDR2 YYNGEE. The CDR3 length is 15 residues. CDR3: CASSESGQTHQPQHF. In DNA, the CDR3 is TGTGCCAGCAGTGAGAGTGGACAGACTCATCAGCCCCAGCATTTT. Full variable domain (remainder filled in from reference TRBV9 and TRBJ1-5): DSGVTQTPKHLITATGQRVTLRCSPRSGDLSVYWYQQSLDQGLQFLIQYYNGEERAKGNILERFSAQQFPDLHSELNLSSLELGDSALYFCASSESGQTHQPQHFGDGTRLSIL.

This rearrangement joins TRBV2 to TRBJ1-6; 9 bases match TRBD1. Trimming cost V 6 bases and J 9 bases; bases outside gene matches: 9. Looked up from germline, CDR1 is SNHLY and CDR2 is FYNNEI. The CDR3 contains 15 residues. CDR3 sequence: CASRADRGIGSPLHF. The DNA of the CDR3 is TGTGCCAGCAGGGCGGACAGGGGAATTGGTTCACCCCTCCACTTT.

This clonotype was recorded once. The chain uses TRBV6-6 and TRBJ1-2; 10 nucleotides agree with TRBD1. Trimming at V came to 2 bases and at J to 6 bases, leaving 6 bases not matched to a gene. The germline V gene encodes CDR1 MNHNY and CDR2 SVGAGI (reference sequence). CDR3 length equals 15 residues. The CDR3 DNA follows: TGTGCCAGCAGTTACAGGACAGGGGGTAGGGATGGCTACACCTTC. It codes for CASSYRTGGRDGYTF.

V usage is TRBV29-1 and J usage is TRBJ2-1; no firm D call. V was clipped by 1 base and J by 3 bases, with 7 bases between them. Germline-derived CDR1 and CDR2 are SQVTM and ANQGSEA. The CDR3 spans 13 residues. In DNA, the CDR3 is TGCAGCGTTGAAGGGTTTGTCTACAATGAGCAGTTCTTC. This codes for CSVEGFVYNEQFF.

The V gene is TRBV19, the J gene TRBJ1-6, with D hard to call. The germline V and J ends were trimmed by 5 bases and 5 bases, with 10 bases remaining between them. Germline V lookup: CDR1 LNHDA, CDR2 SQIVND (reference sequence). CDR3 length equals 14 residues. The CDR3 bases are TGTGCCAGTAGTGCGGGGATCGATAATTCACCCCTCCACTTT. Protein: CASSAGIDNSPLHF.